A selection of T cell receptor beta chains follows, all from one sample in a study of tumor-infiltrating lymphocytes in oesophageal squamous cell carcinoma. TCRdb fed the PCR reads into MiXCR, producing one record per CDR3 protein. Of some 14,000 distinct CDR3 sequences listed, approximately 50% are singletons. Sequenced: esophageal tumor tissue. The receptors were sampled from a male donor with esophageal squamous cell carcinoma. CDR3s leave out the opening cysteine and the closing phenylalanine or tryptophan. Each record gives: V gene, D gene, J gene, clone size, CDR3 protein. D genes are given only for firm matches. Size values are once, few and many counts, or a class for expanded clones, and some rows have none.

TRBV7-9	-	-	many	ASSLYGPSSYNEQY
TRBV6-1	TRBD1	TRBJ2-3	-	ASSPTGGGTDTQY
TRBV19	TRBD2	TRBJ2-7	many	ASRASGSTGEQY
TRBV24-1	-	TRBJ2-7	-	ATSESGHHYEQY
TRBV7-2	-	TRBJ1-2	-	ASSLGGASRSYT
TRBV7-2	TRBD2	TRBJ2-5	-	ASSLAPGTGLGTQY
TRBV6-1	-	TRBJ2-5	many	ASSYWETQY
TRBV5-1	TRBD2	TRBJ2-5	few	ASSLSGTRGQETQY
TRBV19	-	TRBJ2-3	many	ASSIWGRVTDTQY
TRBV20-1	-	TRBJ2-7	few	SARDFATETGEQY
TRBV7-2	TRBD1	TRBJ2-1	-	ASSSRTGVYNEQF
TRBV28	-	TRBJ2-3	-	ASSLWGDKSDTQY
TRBV27	-	TRBJ2-5	-	ASRELGVETQY
TRBV7-2	-	TRBJ2-1	few	ASSLVAGSSYNEQF
TRBV7-9	-	TRBJ2-3	-	ASSSPLTLSTDTQY
TRBV6-1	-	TRBJ2-5	-	ASSEGSFTLPQETQY
TRBV7-2	-	TRBJ2-7	large	ASSLVSRGGHEQY
TRBV7-9	-	TRBJ1-6	many	ASSLGGGRSPLH
TRBV6-1	TRBD1	TRBJ2-7	-	ASSEFVTGVNQSQH
TRBV7-9	-	TRBJ2-1	-	ASSLVQGTPYNEQF
TRBV11-3	-	-	once	ASSLAERGDEQY
TRBV24-1	-	TRBJ2-1	few	ATSEGTPKKQF
TRBV6-2/TRBV6-3	-	TRBJ2-3	-	ASSYSGGGGPDTQY
TRBV19	TRBD1	TRBJ1-2	many	ASTRQGRDNYGYT
TRBV6-2/TRBV6-3	-	-	-	ASSQLYDSEQY
TRBV11-1	TRBD2	TRBJ2-1	few	ASSFPGTSGDYNEQF
TRBV7-8	-	-	few	AIPGQNSYEQY